The rows below give T cell receptor beta chains drawn from one sample of a study of T-cell reconstitution after alpha-beta-depleted transplantation in children. TCRdb analysed the PCR reads with MiXCR anew, one entry per CDR3 protein. The table shows 250,000 to 300,000 distinct CDR3 sequences, with roughly a tenth occurring only once. The source material was PBMCs, sampled before TCRalphabeta/CD19-depleted stem cell transplant. These receptors all come from a boy under two years old with acute myeloid leukemia, due to receive a stem cell transplant. CDR3s include the opening cysteine and the closing phenylalanine or tryptophan. D genes are given only for firm matches. Rows may omit the clone size; those that give it use once, few, many or a size class.

CASSLSQGNEQFF TGCGCCAGCAGCTTGTCTCAGGGTAATGAGCAGTTCTTC TRBJ2-1 TRBV5-1 NA many
CASSRASWETQYF TGTGCCAGCAGTAGGGCTTCGTGGGAGACCCAGTACTTC TRBJ2-5 TRBV12-3/TRBV12-4 NA NA
CASSQGLAGATDTQYF TGCGCCAGCAGCCAAGGACTAGCGGGAGCAACAGATACGCAGTATTTT TRBJ2-3 TRBV4-3 TRBD2 few
CASSLGQREGHEQYF TGCGCCAGCAGCTTGGGGCAGCGGGAGGGCCACGAGCAGTACTTC TRBJ2-7 TRBV5-1 TRBD2 many
CASSSIGQVKRDEQFF TGTGCCAGCAGTTCTATAGGACAAGTGAAGAGAGATGAGCAGTTCTTC TRBJ2-1 TRBV28 NA many
CASSVEGNSPLHF TGTGCCAGCAGCGTAGAAGGGAATTCACCCCTCCACTTT TRBJ1-6 TRBV9 NA many
CSVARVAGLTDTQYF TGCAGCGTTGCCAGGGTAGCGGGGCTCACAGATACGCAGTATTTT TRBJ2-3 TRBV29-1 TRBD2 many
CASSAGRVANTGELFF TGTGCCAGCTCGGCCGGTCGGGTAGCGAACACCGGGGAGCTGTTTTTT TRBJ2-2 TRBV12-3/TRBV12-4 NA many
CASSSGDRKQYF TGTGCCAGCAGCAGCGGCGACAGGAAGCAGTACTTC TRBJ2-7 TRBV7-9 NA many
CASGENNQPQHF TGTGCCAGCGGGGAGAATAATCAGCCCCAGCATTTT TRBJ1-5 TRBV2 NA few